These 15 T cell receptor beta chains share one sample of origin, sequenced in a study of blood T cells in healthy people across ages. With a J-beta primer mix and a sample-barcoded 5' primer, a second PCR ran 7 to 11 cycles. TCRdb reprocessed the 5' RACE reads via MiXCR and lists one record per CDR3 protein. The data contain approximately 760,000 distinct CDR3 sequences, 20% to 25% of them singletons. The sample was also linked to a second study, of T cells of mothers and their children.

The specimen sequenced was blood. The receptors were gathered from a boy between 10 and 17 years old in good health.

There are a few counts of this clonotype. The chain recombines TRBV5-1 with TRBJ2-5; 7 positions match TRBD2. The J call may be in error: the DNA end matches TRBJ2-1 better. This CDR3 is built from 17 residues. Germline-derived CDR1 and CDR2 are SGHRS and YFSETQ. The CDR3 loop reads CASSPGPERGYYNEQFF. The CDR3 nucleotides are TGCGCCAGCAGCCCCGGACCGGAGCGGGGCTACTACAATGAGCAGTTCTTC.

The chain combines TRBV4-2 with TRBJ2-5; D is perhaps TRBD2 (7 bases). The V end lost 0 bases, the J end lost 1 base, and 9 bases lay between the germline ends. CDR3 length: 15 amino acids. Germline CDR1 is LGHNA and CDR2 is YNFKEQ. The CDR3 is CASSQEGGLQETQYF. The DNA of the CDR3 is TGTGCCAGCAGCCAAGAGGGGGGGCTCCAAGAGACCCAGTACTTC.

This clonotype has only a few counts. The rearrangement joins TRBV2 to TRBJ1-2, with a weak D call TRBD1 (6 bases). This CDR3 is 13 amino acids long. Germline V lookup: CDR1 SNHLY, CDR2 FYNNEI. Between the trimmed V and J ends, which lost 7 bases and 4 bases, there was a span of 13 bases. The CDR3, as DNA: TGTGCCAGCACCTTGGGGGCCTCCTATGGCTACACCTTC. It specifies CASTLGASYGYTF.

The rearrangement uses TRBV2 and TRBJ2-1; 9 positions match TRBD2. CDR3 length: 14 amino acids. The V gene end was trimmed by 3 bases and the J gene end by 8 bases; junction bases not matched to a gene: 5. Germline V gene sequence: CDR1 SNHLY, CDR2 FYNNEI. The CDR3 protein is CASSEASGNYEQFF. In DNA form, the CDR3 reads TGTGCCAGCAGTGAGGCTAGCGGGAACTATGAGCAGTTCTTC.

This rearrangement joins TRBV11-2 to TRBJ2-5; 8 bases are a match to TRBD2. Germline trimming cut 2 bases from V and 3 bases from J; bases unmatched to any gene: 5. The germline CDR1 and CDR2 sequences are SGHAT and FQNNGV. The CDR3 covers 15 residues. DNA of the CDR3: TGTGCCAGCAGCTTATTCGACGGGGGGGAAGAGACCCAGTACTTC. It is translated as CASSLFDGGEETQYF.

The V gene is TRBV7-2, the J gene TRBJ1-1; D gene unclear. CDR3 length equals 14 residues. CDR1 is SGHTA and CDR2 is FQGNSA in the germline V gene. V was shortened by 1 base and J by 1 base, with 7 bases between the two germline ends. CDR3 residues: CASSLVVSNTEAFF. CDR3 in DNA: TGTGCCAGCAGCTTAGTTGTTTCGAACACTGAAGCTTTCTTT.

The chain carries TRBV24-1 and TRBJ2-6; D not resolved. The CDR3 is made up of 15 amino acids. Trimming took 5 bases from V and 0 from J, leaving 7 bases between them. CDR1 is KGHDR and CDR2 is SFDVKD in the germline V gene. CDR3 amino acids: CATSARSSGANVLTF. CDR3 nucleotides: TGTGCCACCAGTGCCCGGAGCTCTGGGGCCAACGTCCTGACTTTC.

This clonotype was counted between two and nine times. The J gene is TRBJ1-3, the V gene TRBV11-2; the match to TRBD1 covers 7 bases. The germline V gene encodes CDR1 SGHAT and CDR2 FQNNGV. The CDR3 extends over 16 amino acids. V was pared by 5 bases and J by 4 bases, with 11 bases of the junction left unmatched. CDR3 sequence (DNA): TGTGCCAGCAGCCCGTGGCGACAGGGCGTGGGAAACACCATATATTTT. Its protein is CASSPWRQGVGNTIYF.

The V and J genes are TRBV10-3 and TRBJ2-5; TRBD2 matches 9 bases. The CDR3 is 13 amino acids. V shed 7 bases and J 3 bases; nucleotides not matched to a gene: 3. The germline V gene encodes CDR1 ENHRY and CDR2 SYGVKD. The CDR3 DNA reads TGTGCCATCACTAGCGGGATCGAAGAGACCCAGTACTTC. Encoded protein: CAITSGIEETQYF.

The chain uses TRBV4-2 and TRBJ1-1; D not resolved. CDR3 size: 14 residues. Germline values: CDR1 LGHNA, CDR2 YNFKEQ. V lost 4 bases and J 5 bases, leaving 14 bases between the germline ends. This CDR3 reads CASSRPSGGTEAFF. CDR3 coding DNA: TGTGCCAGCAGCCGCCCCTCGGGAGGAACTGAAGCTTTCTTT.

The J gene is TRBJ2-2, the V gene TRBV7-9; TRBD2 aligns across 11 bases. V trimming: 5 bases; J trimming: 11 bases; junction bases outside the gene matches: 10. The CDR3 has 15 residues. CDR1 and CDR2 from the germline V gene are SEHNR and FQNEAQ (reference sequence). The chain's CDR3 is CASSPGLAGPLELFF. CDR3 sequence (DNA): TGTGCCAGCAGCCCCGGACTAGCGGGTCCCCTAGAGCTGTTTTTT.

This clonotype was seen more than once but under ten times. The genes are TRBV29-1 and TRBJ2-1; the D gene is possibly TRBD2 (5 bases). The germline V gene has CDR1 SQVTM and CDR2 ANQGSEA. Trimming shortened V by 6 bases and J by 2 bases, and 8 bases separated the two germline ends. The CDR3 length is 12 residues. CDR3 nucleotide sequence: TGCAGCGTCTCCGGGACCTACAATGAGCAGTTCTTC. Amino acid sequence: CSVSGTYNEQFF.

The gene calls are TRBV27 and TRBJ2-6; D possibly corresponds to TRBD2 (5 bases). Between the trimmed V and J ends, which lost 3 bases and 4 bases, there was a span of 7 bases. This CDR3 is 14 amino acids long. The germline V gene has CDR1 MNHEY and CDR2 SMNVEV (reference sequence). CDR3 nucleotides: TGTGCCAGCAGTTTTAGCGCCGGGGCCAACGTCCTGACTTTC. This gives the protein CASSFSAGANVLTF. The whole variable domain, remainder taken from reference TRBV27 and TRBJ2-6, is EAQVTQNPRYLITVTGKKLTVTCSQNMNHEYMSWYRQDPGLGLRQIYYSMNVEVTDKGDVPEGYKVSRKEKRNFPLILESPSPNQTSLYFCASSFSAGANVLTFGAGSRLTVL.

The rearrangement joins TRBV11-2 to TRBJ1-2, with TRBD1 matching over 9 bases. The germline CDR1 and CDR2 sequences are SGHAT and FQNNGV. Trimming took 4 bases from V and 5 from J; bases not matched to a gene: 5. The CDR3 sequence is 14 residues long. The CDR3 region has the DNA TGTGCCAGCAGCTATACCGGGACAGGGTATGGCTACACCTTC. Translation gives CASSYTGTGYGYTF.

The V call is TRBV2, the J call TRBJ2-5, with D possibly being TRBD2 (5 bases). The closer fit of TRBJ2-1 to the DNA end suggests the J call may be wrong. Per the germline V gene, CDR1 is SNHLY and CDR2 is FYNNEI. The CDR3 length is 14 residues. CDR3 DNA: TGTGCCAGCAGGGGAGAGGGTTCCAAGGATGAGCAGTTCTTC. Protein sequence: CASRGEGSKDEQFF.